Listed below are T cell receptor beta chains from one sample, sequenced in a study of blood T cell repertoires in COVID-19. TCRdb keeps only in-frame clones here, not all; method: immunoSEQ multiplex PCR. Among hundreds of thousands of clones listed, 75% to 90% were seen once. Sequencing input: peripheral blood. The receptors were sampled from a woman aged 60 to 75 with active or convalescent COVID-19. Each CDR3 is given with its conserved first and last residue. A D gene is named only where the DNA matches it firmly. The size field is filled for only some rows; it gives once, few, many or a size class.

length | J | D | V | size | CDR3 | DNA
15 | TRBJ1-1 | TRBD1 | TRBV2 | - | CASSEGYRGPRGAFF | TGTGCCAGCAGTGAAGGATACAGGGGGCCTCGTGGAGCTTTCTTT
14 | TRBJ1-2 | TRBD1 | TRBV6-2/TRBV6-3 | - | CASSYSTGVHGYTF | TGTGCCAGCAGTTACTCGACAGGGGTGCATGGCTACACCTTC
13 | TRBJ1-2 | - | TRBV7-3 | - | CASSPGSGFGYTF | TGTGCCAGCAGCCCCGGATCGGGGTTTGGCTACACCTTC
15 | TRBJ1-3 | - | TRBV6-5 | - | CASTPRMGRVNTIYF | TGTGCCAGCACCCCCCGAATGGGCAGGGTAAACACCATATATTTT
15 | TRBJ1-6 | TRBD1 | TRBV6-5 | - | CASRAGTGNNSPLHF | TGTGCCAGCAGAGCCGGGACAGGGAATAATTCACCCCTCCACTTT
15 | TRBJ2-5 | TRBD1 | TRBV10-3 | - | CAISELGGQGQTQYF | TGTGCCATCAGTGAGTTAGGGGGACAGGGTCAGACCCAGTACTTC
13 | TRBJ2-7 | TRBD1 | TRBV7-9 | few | CASSAGTGNQKYF | TGTGCCAGCAGCGCCGGGACAGGCAATCAAAAGTACTTC
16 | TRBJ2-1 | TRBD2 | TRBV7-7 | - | CASSRIPSGGGNEQFF | TGTGCCAGCAGCCGGATCCCTAGCGGGGGAGGGAATGAGCAGTTCTTC
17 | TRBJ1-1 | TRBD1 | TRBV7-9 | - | CASSPKTGVGVRTEAFF | TGTGCCAGCAGCCCCAAGACAGGGGTCGGAGTAAGAACTGAAGCTTTCTTT
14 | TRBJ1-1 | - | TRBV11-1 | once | CASSPYRGNTEAFF | TGTGCCAGCAGCCCCTATAGGGGGAACACTGAAGCTTTCTTT
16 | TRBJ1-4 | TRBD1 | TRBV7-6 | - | CASSYTPDRSNEKLFF | TGTGCCAGCAGCTACACTCCGGACAGGTCTAATGAAAAACTGTTTTTT
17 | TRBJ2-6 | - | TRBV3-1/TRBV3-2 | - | CASSRGGASSGANVLTF | TGTGCCAGCAGCCGGGGGGGGGCCTCCTCTGGGGCCAACGTCCTGACTTTC
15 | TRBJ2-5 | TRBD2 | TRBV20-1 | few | CSASSGGGVLETQYF | TGCAGTGCTAGTTCCGGCGGGGGGGTCCTGGAGACCCAGTACTTC
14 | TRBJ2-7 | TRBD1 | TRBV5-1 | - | CASSPTGQNYEQYF | TGCGCCAGCAGCCCAACGGGACAGAACTACGAGCAGTACTTC
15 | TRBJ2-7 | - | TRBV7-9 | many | CASSGRDRTLSEQYF | TGTGCCAGCAGCGGGCGGGACAGAACTCTGTCCGAGCAGTACTTC
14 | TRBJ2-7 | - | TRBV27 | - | CASSFGGAPGQQYF | TGTGCCAGCAGTTTTGGAGGTGCCCCGGGTCAGCAGTACTTC
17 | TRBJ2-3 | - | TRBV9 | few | CASSVAFRGVSTDTQYF | TGTGCCAGCAGCGTAGCTTTTAGGGGTGTGAGCACAGATACGCAGTATTTT
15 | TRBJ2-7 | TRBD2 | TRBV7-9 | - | CASSPQRGTSYEQYF | TGTGCCAGCAGCCCACAGCGGGGGACCTCCTACGAGCAGTACTTC
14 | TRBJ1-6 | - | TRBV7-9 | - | CASSLLGGNSPLHF | TGTGCCAGCAGCTTATTAGGGGGTAATTCACCCCTCCACTTT
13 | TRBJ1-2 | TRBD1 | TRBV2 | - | CASRGQSIYGYTF | TGTGCCAGCAGGGGACAGAGCATCTATGGCTACACCTTC
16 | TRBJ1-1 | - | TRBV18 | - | CASSPVVGRGNTEAFF | TGTGCCAGCTCACCAGTTGTAGGCAGGGGAAACACTGAAGCTTTCTTT
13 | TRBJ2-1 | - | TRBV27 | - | CASSFYGKNEQFF | TGTGCCAGCAGTTTTTACGGGAAGAATGAGCAGTTCTTC
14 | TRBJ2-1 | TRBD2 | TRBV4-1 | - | CASSHVSGTSYQFF | TGCGCCAGCAGCCATGTCTCCGGGACTAGCTATCAGTTCTTC
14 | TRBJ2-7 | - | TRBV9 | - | CASSVAGSGDEQYF | TGTGCCAGCAGCGTAGCTGGCTCCGGGGACGAGCAGTACTTC
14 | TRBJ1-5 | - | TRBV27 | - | CASRNRVGNQPQHF | TGTGCCAGCAGAAACAGGGTTGGCAATCAGCCCCAGCATTTT
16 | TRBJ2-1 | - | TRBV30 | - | CAWSVHLRQGKNEQFF | TGTGCCTGGAGTGTACACTTGCGGCAGGGGAAGAATGAGCAGTTCTTC
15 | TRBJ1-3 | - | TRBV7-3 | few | CASSLSGGVGNTIYF | TGTGCCAGCAGCTTATCCGGCGGGGTTGGAAACACCATATATTTT
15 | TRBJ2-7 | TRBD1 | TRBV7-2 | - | CASSERDRGKQEQYF | TGTGCCAGCAGCGAACGGGACAGGGGGAAACAAGAGCAGTACTTC